The 22 T cell receptor beta chains below were found in one sample sequenced in a study of shared clonotypes between healthy human individuals. Profiling relied on immunoSEQ multiplex PCR, and the TCRdb table lists in-frame clones only, not all of them. The sample includes over 1.4 million clones, roughly 96% seen only once; the top ten take approximately 1.1%. The sample consisted of naive CD4+ T cells sorted from blood. Subset specified: CD45RA+ positively selected. These receptors were collected from a man under 40 in good health.

V gene TRBV5-4 combines with J gene TRBJ2-1; D possibly corresponds to TRBD2 (6 bases). CDR1 and CDR2 (germline): SGHNT, YYREEE (reference sequence). The V gene lost 4 bases and the J gene lost 7 bases, with 15 bases spanning the gap. CDR3 length: 14 residues. The CDR3 DNA is TGTGCCAGCAGCCCGGAACTAGCTAATAATGAGCAGTTCTTC. This sequence encodes CASSPELANNEQFF. The full variable domain, rest sourced from reference TRBV5-4 and TRBJ2-1, is ETGVTQSPTHLIKTRGQQVTLRCSSQSGHNTVSWYQQALGQGPQFIFQYYREEENGRGNFPPRFSGLQFPNYSSELNVNALELDDSALYLCASSPELANNEQFFGPGTRLTVL.

This clone was recorded once. The chain uses TRBV28 and TRBJ2-2; D is perhaps TRBD1 or TRBD2 (5 bases each). Trimming removed 8 bases at V and 3 bases at J, with 10 bases between. Germline V gene sequence: CDR1 MDHEN, CDR2 SYDVKM. The CDR3 spans 13 residues. In DNA, the CDR3 is TGTGCCAGCGGGGGAACTCACACCGGGGAGCTGTTTTTT. Its protein is CASGGTHTGELFF.

The chain recombines TRBV28 with TRBJ1-2; D remains unclear. The CDR3 is made up of 13 amino acids. V shed 7 bases and J shed 3 bases, with 12 bases lying between them. The germline V gene has CDR1 MDHEN and CDR2 SYDVKM. CDR3 amino acids: CASTYLSDYGYTF. DNA for the CDR3: TGTGCCAGCACCTATCTTAGTGACTATGGCTACACCTTC.

The rearrangement joins TRBV10-3 to TRBJ2-7; weak D call: TRBD1 (6 bases). Trimming stripped 2 bases from V and 0 bases from J, with 11 bases between. Germline CDR1 and CDR2: ENHRY and SYGVKD. The CDR3 has 15 residues. CDR3 sequence: CAISEPGHSSYEQYF. CDR3 nucleotides: TGTGCCATCAGTGAGCCGGGACACAGCTCCTACGAGCAGTACTTC.

This rearrangement joins TRBV7-6 to TRBJ1-3, with D possibly matching TRBD1 (5 bases). The V gene lost 0 bases and the J gene lost 1 base, with 10 bases spanning the gap. The germline CDR1 and CDR2 sequences are SGHVS and FNYEAQ. The CDR3 totals 16 residues. The CDR3: CASSLAVKGSGNTIYF. CDR3 DNA sequence: TGTGCCAGCAGCTTAGCCGTGAAGGGGTCTGGAAACACCATATATTTT.

The chain is built from TRBV6-5 and TRBJ2-7; TRBD1 matches at 9 bases. The germline V gene has CDR1 MNHEY and CDR2 SVGAGI. The length of the CDR3 is 15 residues. J gave up 6 bases and V 6 bases, and 12 bases lay outside the gene matches. Here the CDR3 reads CASRPTGTGSREQYF. The CDR3 DNA reads TGTGCCAGCAGGCCCACCGGGACAGGGTCCCGCGAGCAGTACTTC.

The count of this clone is one. As DNA, the CDR3 is TGTGCCAGCAGCTTGGCACACCAGTTCACAGATACGCAGTATTTT. This encodes CASSLAHQFTDTQYF. The chain is built from TRBV5-6 and TRBJ2-3; D gene unclear. V dropped 0 bases and J dropped 2 bases, with 10 bases sitting between them. The CDR3 length is 15 residues. Germline V gene sequence: CDR1 SGHDT, CDR2 YYEEEE.

The J gene is TRBJ2-2, the V gene TRBV14, with D maybe TRBD2 (6 bases). CDR1 and CDR2 from the germline V gene are SGHDN and FVKESK. The CDR3 sequence is 16 residues long. Trimming took 1 base from V and 8 from J, leaving 17 bases between them. The chain's CDR3 is CASSQVDGRARGELFF. The DNA of the CDR3 is TGTGCCAGCAGCCAAGTTGACGGGAGAGCCCGAGGGGAGCTGTTTTTT.

V usage is TRBV5-1 and J usage is TRBJ2-1; TRBD1 might be the D (8 bases). Germline V lookup: CDR1 SGHRS, CDR2 YFSETQ. CDR3 length equals 14 residues. V lost 6 bases, J lost 7 bases, and 17 bases lay in between. This CDR3 is CASTVGQGGNEQFF. The CDR3 coding sequence is TGCGCCAGCACTGTAGGACAGGGAGGGAATGAGCAGTTCTTC. Full variable domain (remainder filled in from reference TRBV5-1 and TRBJ2-1): KAGVTQTPRYLIKTRGQQVTLSCSPISGHRSVSWYQQTPGQGLQFLFEYFSETQRNKGNFPGRFSGRQFSNSRSEMNVSTLELGDSALYLCASTVGQGGNEQFFGPGTRLTVL.

The chain joins TRBV29-1 to TRBJ1-5, with D possibly matching TRBD1 (5 bases). The CDR3 loop spans 13 amino acids. Germline V gene sequence: CDR1 SQVTM, CDR2 ANQGSEA. V was trimmed by 6 bases and J by 6 bases, leaving 15 bases between them. The CDR3 reads CSVGQQVGQPQHF. The CDR3 DNA sequence: TGCAGCGTGGGCCAACAGGTTGGTCAGCCCCAGCATTTT.

The chain carries TRBV5-4 and TRBJ1-1; D unclear. V lost 2 bases to trimming and J lost 1 base, with 6 bases between them. Germline values: CDR1 SGHNT, CDR2 YYREEE (reference sequence). The CDR3 is made up of 13 amino acids. As DNA, the CDR3 is TGTGCCAGCAGCTTAAACCCGAACACTGAAGCTTTCTTT. Translating it yields CASSLNPNTEAFF.

The CDR3 spells CASSRTGFSGNTIYF. Written as DNA, the CDR3 is TGTGCCAGCAGCCGGACAGGGTTCTCTGGAAACACCATATATTTT. The V and J genes are TRBV5-4 and TRBJ1-3; 8 bases match TRBD1. V was pared by 4 bases and J by 0 bases, with 3 bases of the junction left unmatched. The CDR3 totals 15 residues. Germline V lookup: CDR1 SGHNT, CDR2 YYREEE (reference sequence).

The chain links TRBV29-1 to TRBJ2-7; D is unclear. V gave up 2 bases and J gave up 3 bases, with 14 bases separating them. The CDR3 is 14 residues long. Germline-derived CDR1 and CDR2 are SQVTM and ANQGSEA. CDR3 bases: TGCAGCGTTGAAAGGGCTTTTCCGATCTACGAGCAGTACTTC. Encoded protein: CSVERAFPIYEQYF.

The chain employs TRBV6-1 and TRBJ1-5; D remains ambiguous. Trimming took off 4 bases at V and 4 bases at J, with 11 bases between the two ends. The germline CDR1 and CDR2 sequences are MNHNS and SASEGT. CDR3 length: 14 residues. CDR3 DNA sequence: TGTGCCAGCAGTGTCTGGGTCCAAAATCAGCCCCAGCATTTT. Translation gives CASSVWVQNQPQHF.

The genes are TRBV6-5 and TRBJ2-7; no definite D call. The CDR3 runs 14 residues. Per the germline V gene, CDR1 is MNHEY and CDR2 is SVGAGI. V gave up 4 bases and J gave up 0 bases, with 10 bases separating them. As DNA, the CDR3 is TGTGCCAGCAGTTCCCCCTGGAGCTCCTACGAGCAGTACTTC. Protein sequence: CASSSPWSSYEQYF.

This sequence joins TRBV7-9 and TRBJ2-1; D unclear. There are 15 residues in the CDR3. From germline, CDR1 is SEHNR and CDR2 FQNEAQ (reference sequence). V was trimmed by 7 bases and J by 8 bases, leaving 21 bases between them. In DNA, the CDR3 is TGTGCCAGCAACGAAAAGGGATCCCGGAGCGATGAGCAGTTCTTC. Encoded protein: CASNEKGSRSDEQFF.

This chain joins TRBV19 and TRBJ2-7; possibly TRBD1 for D (6 bases). V lost 6 bases to trimming and J lost 11 bases, with 14 bases between them. Germline CDR1 reads LNHDA; CDR2 reads SQIVND (reference sequence). This CDR3 comprises 11 residues. CDR3 sequence: CASRATGKKYF. In nucleotides, the CDR3 is TGTGCCAGTAGAGCAACAGGGAAGAAGTACTTC.

The chain is built from TRBV27 and TRBJ2-5; TRBD2 aligns across 12 bases. This CDR3 region has 16 residues. The V gene end was trimmed by 6 bases and the J gene end by 4 bases; junction bases not matched to a gene: 9. Germline V gene sequence: CDR1 MNHEY, CDR2 SMNVEV (reference sequence). The DNA for the CDR3 is TGTGCCAGCAGCTTACGAAGACTAGCGGGAGTAGAGACCCAGTACTTC. Its translation is CASSLRRLAGVETQYF.

The V call is TRBV9, the J call TRBJ2-7; D is unclear. Germline V gene data show CDR1 as SGDLS and CDR2 as YYNGEE. The CDR3 is 13 residues long. Trimming left V 0 bases short and J 7 bases short, with 11 bases between. CDR3: CASSVVSSGEQYF. As DNA, the CDR3 is TGTGCCAGCAGCGTAGTTAGCTCTGGTGAGCAGTACTTC.

The V gene is TRBV11-2, the J gene TRBJ2-7; D gene uncertain. Germline V gene lookup returns CDR1 SGHAT and CDR2 FQNNGV. Trimming removed 5 bases from V and 3 bases from J, with 17 bases in between. This CDR3 comprises 15 residues. CDR3 amino acids: CASSPVLEGGYEQYF. CDR3 sequence (DNA): TGTGCCAGCAGCCCCGTTCTGGAAGGTGGCTACGAGCAGTACTTC.

This CDR3 is CSVGPGSGANVLTF. The CDR3 DNA is TGCAGCGTTGGGCCCGGGTCTGGGGCCAACGTCCTGACTTTC. This chain links TRBV29-1 with TRBJ2-6; D gene ambiguous. Trimming pared 4 bases from V and 1 base from J, leaving 8 bases between. The CDR3 runs to 14 residues. Germline CDR1 SQVTM, CDR2 ANQGSEA.

V and J are TRBV28 and TRBJ2-3, with D possibly being TRBD1 or TRBD2 (5 bases each). This CDR3 contains 16 residues. Germline values: CDR1 MDHEN, CDR2 SYDVKM. V was cut by 10 bases and J by 5 bases, with 25 bases left in between. The CDR3 is CATRALVRGSGDTQYF. The CDR3 DNA follows: TGTGCCACCAGGGCCTTAGTTCGTGGGAGTGGAGATACGCAGTATTTT.